The rows below give T cell receptor beta chains drawn from one sample of a study of CD8 T cells in ankylosing spondylitis. TCRdb re-called the 5' RACE reads through MiXCR, storing one row per CDR3 protein. The table includes nearly 350,000 distinct CDR3 sequences, around 15% detected once. Sequences were obtained from blood, either unsorted or a sorted T cell fraction (not recorded which). These receptors came from a male donor with ankylosing spondylitis or in good health (not recorded which). Both conserved end residues are part of each CDR3. The D gene is left open where the match is weak. Part of the rows lack a size; the others show once, few, many or a class for expanded clones.

j_call | d_call | clone_size | v_call | cdr3_aa | cdr3_nt
TRBJ1-1 | NA | few | TRBV5-1 | CASSLSGGQNGAEAFF | TGCGCCAGCAGCTTGTCGGGCGGGCAAAATGGCGCTGAAGCTTTCTTT
TRBJ2-3 | TRBD1 | few | TRBV20-1 | CSAYRQGERRDTQYF | TGCAGTGCTTATCGACAGGGGGAAAGGAGAGATACGCAGTATTTT
TRBJ1-1 | TRBD1 | NA | TRBV9 | CASSSRTQGVAFF | TGTGCCAGCAGCTCCCGGACGCAGGGGGTGGCTTTCTTT
TRBJ2-7 | NA | NA | TRBV3-1 | CASSRTGEEYF | TGTGCCAGCAGCCGCACAGGGGAGGAGTACTTC
TRBJ2-5 | TRBD1 | NA | TRBV2 | CASSFRTGERETQYF | TGTGCCAGCAGTTTCCGGACAGGGGAAAGAGAGACCCAGTACTTC
TRBJ1-5 | TRBD1 | few | TRBV12-3/TRBV12-4 | CASSRSRTGKRNQPQHF | TGTGCCAGCAGTCGTAGCCGGACAGGGAAAAGGAATCAGCCCCAGCATTTT
TRBJ2-1 | NA | few | TRBV5-6 | CASSLWVGEQFF | TGTGCCAGCAGCTTGTGGGTAGGTGAGCAGTTCTTC
TRBJ1-5 | NA | NA | TRBV7-9 | CASSLNENQPQHF | TGTGCCAGCAGCTTAAACGAAAATCAGCCCCAGCATTTT
TRBJ2-1 | NA | few | TRBV6-1 | CASTPSGPGYNEQFF | TGTGCCAGCACCCCCTCGGGGCCCGGTTACAATGAGCAGTTCTTC
TRBJ2-1 | NA | few | TRBV20-1 | CSALQPYNEQFF | TGCAGTGCCCTTCAACCCTACAATGAGCAGTTCTTC
TRBJ1-4 | NA | many | TRBV12-3/TRBV12-4 | CASSLGGASEKLFF | TGTGCCAGCAGTTTAGGGGGAGCGAGTGAAAAACTGTTTTTT
TRBJ2-4 | NA | NA | TRBV29-1 | CSVGEDIQYF | TGCAGCGTGGGGGAGGACATTCAGTACTTC
TRBJ2-4 | NA | NA | TRBV11-2 | CASRNPLPTGPGINIQYF | TGTGCCAGCAGGAACCCCCTCCCGACAGGCCCCGGGATAAACATTCAGTACTTC
TRBJ1-4 | NA | NA | TRBV10-2 | CASSHPRGHVNEKLFF | TGCGCCAGCAGTCACCCCCGGGGGCACGTTAATGAAAAACTGTTTTTT
TRBJ2-5 | NA | NA | TRBV20-1 | CSAKPWAMRKETQYF | TGCAGTGCTAAACCGTGGGCGATGAGAAAAGAGACCCAGTACTTC
TRBJ2-3 | NA | few | TRBV14 | CASSRTVNTDTQYF | TGTGCCAGCAGCCGGACAGTAAACACAGATACGCAGTATTTT
TRBJ2-1 | TRBD2 | NA | TRBV3-1 | CASSQAGTSGSNEQFF | TGTGCCAGCAGCCAAGCTGGGACTAGCGGGAGTAATGAGCAGTTCTTC
TRBJ1-1 | NA | NA | TRBV7-9 | CASSPRGGSNTEAFF | TGTGCCAGCAGTCCACGGGGGGGGTCGAACACTGAAGCTTTCTTT
TRBJ1-6 | NA | few | TRBV11-2 | CASSRTLDNLSPLHF | TGTGCCAGCAGCCGAACCTTGGACAACCTTTCACCCCTCCACTTT
TRBJ2-1 | TRBD1 | few | TRBV7-9 | CASSPGTGYNEQFF | TGTGCCAGCAGCCCCGGGACAGGGTATAATGAGCAGTTCTTC
TRBJ1-1 | TRBD1 | NA | TRBV29-1 | CSVAAGQGQRSTEAFF | TGCAGCGTTGCCGCGGGACAGGGGCAGAGGAGCACTGAAGCTTTCTTT
TRBJ2-3 | NA | many | TRBV3-1 | CASSRRGPSTDTQYF | TGTGCCAGCAGCCGGCGGGGCCCTAGCACAGATACGCAGTATTTT
TRBJ2-7 | TRBD2 | NA | TRBV6-1 | CASSPTRTSGRYEQYF | TGTGCCAGCAGCCCAACAAGGACTAGCGGGAGGTACGAGCAGTACTTC
TRBJ1-3 | NA | NA | TRBV10-3 | CAAGQTGNTIYF | TGTGCCGCCGGACAGACGGGAAACACCATATATTTT
TRBJ1-1 | NA | NA | TRBV6-1 | CASIKGYTEAFF | TGTGCCAGCATTAAGGGGTACACTGAAGCTTTCTTT
TRBJ2-2 | NA | NA | TRBV14 | CASSRQRTGELFF | TGTGCCAGCAGCCGTCAGAGAACCGGGGAGCTGTTTTTT
TRBJ1-1 | NA | few | TRBV18 | CASSPSLGFNTEAFF | TGTGCCAGCTCACCAAGTCTGGGTTTTAACACTGAAGCTTTCTTT
TRBJ1-4 | NA | NA | TRBV28 | CASSLPVLRGARGEKLFF | TGTGCCAGCAGTTTACCGGTACTTAGGGGAGCCCGTGGTGAAAAACTGTTTTTT
TRBJ1-2 | NA | NA | TRBV12-3/TRBV12-4 | CASRDSLYGYTF | TGTGCCAGCAGGGACAGCCTCTATGGCTACACCTTC
TRBJ1-2 | TRBD1 | few | TRBV15 | CATSSHPGQGFSGYTF | TGTGCCACCAGCAGCCACCCGGGACAGGGCTTCAGTGGCTACACCTTC
TRBJ2-1 | NA | NA | TRBV6-2/TRBV6-3 | CAISEGPSYNEQFF | TGTGCCATTAGCGAGGGCCCTTCCTACAATGAGCAGTTCTTC
TRBJ1-2 | NA | NA | TRBV12-3/TRBV12-4 | CASSLTVTDNYGYTF | TGTGCCAGCAGTCTTACCGTGACCGACAACTATGGCTACACCTTC
TRBJ2-7 | TRBD1 | few | TRBV10-3 | CAIKSGDRGYEQYF | TGTGCCATCAAATCCGGGGACAGGGGCTACGAGCAGTACTTC
TRBJ1-1 | NA | few | TRBV3-1 | CASSPLASRTEAFF | TGTGCCAGCAGCCCCCTGGCCTCACGCACTGAAGCTTTCTTT
TRBJ2-5 | TRBD2 | NA | TRBV20-1 | CSARRLAGGETQYF | TGCAGTGCTCGACGACTAGCGGGGGGGGAGACCCAGTACTTC
TRBJ2-5 | TRBD2 | NA | TRBV5-1 | CASSVGTSGGGYQETQYF | TGCGCCAGCAGCGTTGGGACTAGCGGGGGAGGGTACCAAGAGACCCAGTACTTC
TRBJ2-1 | NA | NA | TRBV5-1 | CASSPGIHNEQFF | TGCGCCAGCAGCCCCGGGATTCACAATGAGCAGTTCTTC
TRBJ2-3 | TRBD2 | few | TRBV11-1 | CASSPRGGVGTDTQYF | TGTGCCAGCAGCCCCCGGGGGGGGGTCGGGACAGATACGCAGTATTTT
TRBJ1-4 | TRBD1 | few | TRBV2 | CASNRGLNEKLFF | TGTGCCAGCAACAGGGGGCTTAATGAAAAACTGTTTTTT
TRBJ1-2 | NA | few | TRBV5-1 | CASSLTADYGYTF | TGCGCCAGCAGCTTGACGGCGGACTATGGCTACACCTTC
TRBJ2-6 | NA | few | TRBV5-4 | CASSWRSGANVLTF | TGTGCCAGCAGCTGGAGGTCTGGGGCCAACGTCCTGACTTTC
TRBJ2-7 | NA | NA | TRBV4-1 | CASSQDRGQGSYEQYF | TGCGCCAGCAGCCAAGATAGGGGCCAGGGGTCCTACGAGCAGTACTTC
TRBJ2-5 | TRBD1 | NA | TRBV6-1 | CASSKGQVIGTQYF | TGTGCCAGCAGTAAGGGACAGGTAATCGGGACCCAGTACTTC
TRBJ2-7 | NA | few | TRBV5-6 | CASSLGPQEQYF | TGTGCCAGCAGCTTAGGGCCCCAAGAGCAGTACTTC
TRBJ1-1 | NA | many | TRBV29-1 | CSVGPTVNTEAFF | TGCAGCGTCGGGCCGACGGTGAACACTGAAGCTTTCTTT